This T cell receptor beta chain was profiled in a study of blood T cells in healthy people across ages. Whole-study findings and limits: Donor CMV status was unknown, possibly confounding expanded clonotype changes.

Primed by a sample-barcoded 5' primer and a J-beta primer mix, a second PCR proceeded for roughly 7 to 11 cycles. TCRdb analysed the 5' RACE reads with MiXCR anew, one entry per CDR3 protein. The table shows approximately 800,000 distinct CDR3 sequences, with about 53% occurring only once. This clonotype was counted only a few times. As yet, its antigen is unknown. CDR3 length equals 15 residues. Per germline, CDR1 MNHEY and CDR2 SVGAGI. Trimming left V 2 bases short and J 4 bases short, with 9 bases between. The source is a man older than 75 in good health. The genes are TRBV6-5 and TRBJ1-6; D remains unclear. Sequencing input: blood. Here the CDR3 DNA reads TGTGCCAGCAGTTACCAGACCGCTTATAATTCACCCCTCCACTTT. Its translation is CASSYQTAYNSPLHF.